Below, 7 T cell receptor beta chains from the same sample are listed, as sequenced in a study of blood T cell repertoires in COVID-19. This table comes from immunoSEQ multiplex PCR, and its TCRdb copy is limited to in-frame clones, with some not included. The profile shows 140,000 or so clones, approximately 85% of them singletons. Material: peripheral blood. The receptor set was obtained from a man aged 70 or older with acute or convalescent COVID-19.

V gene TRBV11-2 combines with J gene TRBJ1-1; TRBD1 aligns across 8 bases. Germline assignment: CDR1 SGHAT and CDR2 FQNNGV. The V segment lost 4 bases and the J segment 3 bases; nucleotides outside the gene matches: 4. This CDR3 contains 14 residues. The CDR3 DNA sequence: TGTGCCAGCAGCTCGGACAGGGTCTACACTGAAGCTTTCTTT. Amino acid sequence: CASSSDRVYTEAFF.

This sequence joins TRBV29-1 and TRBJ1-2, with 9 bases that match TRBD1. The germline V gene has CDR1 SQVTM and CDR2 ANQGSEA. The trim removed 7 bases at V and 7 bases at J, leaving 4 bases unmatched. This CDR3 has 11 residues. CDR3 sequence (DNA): TGCAGCGGAGGGACAGGGAGTGGCTACACCTTC. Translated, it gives CSGGTGSGYTF.

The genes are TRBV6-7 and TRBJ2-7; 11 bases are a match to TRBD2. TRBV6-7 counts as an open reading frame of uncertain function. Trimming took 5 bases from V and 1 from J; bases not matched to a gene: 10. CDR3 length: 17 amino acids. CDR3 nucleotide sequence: TGTGCCAGCAGTACTACTAGCGGGAGTGGGGCGTCCTACGAGCAGTACTTC. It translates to CASSTTSGSGASYEQYF.

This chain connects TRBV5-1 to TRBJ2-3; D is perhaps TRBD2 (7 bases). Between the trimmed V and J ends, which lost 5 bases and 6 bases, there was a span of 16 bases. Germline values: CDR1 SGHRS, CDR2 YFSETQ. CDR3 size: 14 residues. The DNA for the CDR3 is TGCGCCAGCAGAGGGGGGGCCCGGGACGATACGCAGTATTTT. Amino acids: CASRGGARDDTQYF.

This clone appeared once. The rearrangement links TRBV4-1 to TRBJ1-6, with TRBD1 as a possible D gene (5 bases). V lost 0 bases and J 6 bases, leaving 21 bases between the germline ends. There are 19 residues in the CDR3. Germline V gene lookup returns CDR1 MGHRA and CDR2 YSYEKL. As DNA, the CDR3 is TGCGCCAGCAGCCAAGAAAGAAACTCGGGGCGGGGCCCTAATTCACCCCTCCACTTT. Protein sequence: CASSQERNSGRGPNSPLHF.

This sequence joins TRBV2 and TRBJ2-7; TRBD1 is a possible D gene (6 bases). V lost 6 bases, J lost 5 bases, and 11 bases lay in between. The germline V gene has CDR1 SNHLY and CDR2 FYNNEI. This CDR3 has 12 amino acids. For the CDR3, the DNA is TGTGCCAGCAGCCAGGGGCTGGACGAGCAGTACTTC. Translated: CASSQGLDEQYF.

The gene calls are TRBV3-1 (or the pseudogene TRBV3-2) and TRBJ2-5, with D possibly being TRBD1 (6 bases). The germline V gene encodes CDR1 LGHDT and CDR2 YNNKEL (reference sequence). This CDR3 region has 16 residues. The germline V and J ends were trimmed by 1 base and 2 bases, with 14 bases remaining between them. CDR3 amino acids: CASSQALQGPQETQYF. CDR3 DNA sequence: TGTGCCAGCAGCCAAGCGCTCCAGGGGCCTCAAGAGACCCAGTACTTC.